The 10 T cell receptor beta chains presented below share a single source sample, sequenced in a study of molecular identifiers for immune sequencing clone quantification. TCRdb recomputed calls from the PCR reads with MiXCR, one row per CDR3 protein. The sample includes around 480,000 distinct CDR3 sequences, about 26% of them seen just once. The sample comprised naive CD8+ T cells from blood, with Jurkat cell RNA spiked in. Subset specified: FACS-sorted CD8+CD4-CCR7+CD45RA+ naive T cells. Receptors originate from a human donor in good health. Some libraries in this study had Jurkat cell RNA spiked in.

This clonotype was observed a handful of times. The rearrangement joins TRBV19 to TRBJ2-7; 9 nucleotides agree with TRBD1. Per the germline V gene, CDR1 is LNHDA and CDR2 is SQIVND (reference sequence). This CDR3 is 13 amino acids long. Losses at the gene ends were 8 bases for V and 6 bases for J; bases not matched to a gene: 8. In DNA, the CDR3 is TGTGCCAGTGCCGTTACAGGGGGCGGCGAGCAGTACTTC. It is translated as CASAVTGGGEQYF.

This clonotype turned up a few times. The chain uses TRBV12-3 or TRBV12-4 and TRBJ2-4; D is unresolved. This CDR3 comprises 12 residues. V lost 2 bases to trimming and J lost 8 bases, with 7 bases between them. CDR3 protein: CASSLTQHIQYF. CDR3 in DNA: TGTGCCAGCAGTTTAACCCAACACATTCAGTACTTC.

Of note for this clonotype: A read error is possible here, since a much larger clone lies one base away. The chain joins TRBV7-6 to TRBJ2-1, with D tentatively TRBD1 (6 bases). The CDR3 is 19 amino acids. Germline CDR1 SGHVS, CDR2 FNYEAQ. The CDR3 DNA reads TGTGCCACCAGCTTTACAACCACCCACCCGGGACAAAAGTTCAATGAGCAGTTCTTC. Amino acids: CATSFTTTHPGQKFNEQFF.

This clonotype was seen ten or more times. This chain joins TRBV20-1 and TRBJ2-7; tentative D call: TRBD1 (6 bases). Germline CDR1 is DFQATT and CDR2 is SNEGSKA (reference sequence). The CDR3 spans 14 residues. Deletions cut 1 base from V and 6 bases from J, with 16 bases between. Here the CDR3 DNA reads TGCAGTGCTAGAGGACCGACGGGACAACGCGAGCAGTACTTC. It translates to CSARGPTGQREQYF.

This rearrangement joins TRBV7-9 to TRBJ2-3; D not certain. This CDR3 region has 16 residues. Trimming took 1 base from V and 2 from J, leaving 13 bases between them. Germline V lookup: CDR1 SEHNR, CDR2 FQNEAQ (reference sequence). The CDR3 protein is CASSLGPREFTDTQYF. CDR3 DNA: TGTGCCAGCAGCTTAGGACCGAGAGAATTCACAGATACGCAGTATTTT. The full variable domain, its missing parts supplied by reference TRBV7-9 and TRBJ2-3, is DTGVSQNPRHKITKRGQNVTFRCDPISEHNRLYWYRQTLGQGPEFLTYFQNEAQLEKSRLLSDRFSAERPKGSFSTLEIQRTEQGDSAMYLCASSLGPREFTDTQYFGPGTRLTVL.

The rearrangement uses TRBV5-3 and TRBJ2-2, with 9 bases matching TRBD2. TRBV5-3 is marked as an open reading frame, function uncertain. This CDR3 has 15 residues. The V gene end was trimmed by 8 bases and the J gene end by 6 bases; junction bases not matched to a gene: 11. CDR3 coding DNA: TGTGCCAGCAGCATTGGGACTAGCTGGCCCGGGGAGCTGTTTTTT. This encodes CASSIGTSWPGELFF.

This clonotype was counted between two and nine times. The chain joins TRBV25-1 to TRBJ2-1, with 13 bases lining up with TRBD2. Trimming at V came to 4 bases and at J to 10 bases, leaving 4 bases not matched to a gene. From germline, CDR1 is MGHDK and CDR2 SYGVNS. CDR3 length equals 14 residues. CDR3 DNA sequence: TGTGCCAGCAGTGGGGGGACTAGCGGGAACGAGCAGTTCTTC. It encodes CASSGGTSGNEQFF.

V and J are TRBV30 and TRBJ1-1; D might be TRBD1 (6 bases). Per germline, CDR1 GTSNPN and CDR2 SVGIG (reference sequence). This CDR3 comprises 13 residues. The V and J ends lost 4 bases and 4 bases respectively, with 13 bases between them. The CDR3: CAWTLGGLTEAFF. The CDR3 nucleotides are TGTGCCTGGACGCTCGGGGGGCTCACTGAAGCTTTCTTT.

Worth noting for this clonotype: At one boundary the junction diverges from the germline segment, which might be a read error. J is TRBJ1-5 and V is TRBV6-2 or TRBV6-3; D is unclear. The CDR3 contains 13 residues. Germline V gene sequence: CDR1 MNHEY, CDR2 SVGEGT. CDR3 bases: TGTGCCAGCGGTTACGGAGTGAGTCAGCCCCAGCATTTT. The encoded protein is CASGYGVSQPQHF.

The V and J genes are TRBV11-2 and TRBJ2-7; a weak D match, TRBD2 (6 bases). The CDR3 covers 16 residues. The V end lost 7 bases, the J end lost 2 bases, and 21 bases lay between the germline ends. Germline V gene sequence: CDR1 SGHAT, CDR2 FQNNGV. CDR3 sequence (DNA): TGTGCCAGCACCTCCTTGGAGGGGTCAACTGCCTACGAGCAGTACTTC. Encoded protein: CASTSLEGSTAYEQYF.